The 23 T cell receptor beta chains reported below all come from one sample, sequenced in a study of blood T cell repertoires in COVID-19. Assay used: immunoSEQ multiplex PCR; TCRdb lists only in-frame clones, some missing. Here the sample spans about 470,000 clones, about nine tenths being singletons. The specimen was PBMCs or T cells enriched from blood (not recorded which). The receptors come from a woman younger than 30 who had recovered from COVID-19.

The chain recombines TRBV11-3 with TRBJ2-7, with TRBD1 matching 7 bases. The CDR3 length is 14 residues. With V trimmed by 5 bases and J by 2 bases, 6 bases remained unmatched. Germline loops: CDR1 SGHNT, CDR2 YENEEA. CDR3 protein: CASSEQGRAYEQYF. CDR3 bases: TGTGCCAGCAGCGAACAGGGGCGGGCCTACGAGCAGTACTTC.

J is TRBJ1-3 and V is TRBV7-9, with TRBD1 identical over 10 bases. V shed 2 bases and J 0 bases; nucleotides not matched to a gene: 10. CDR1 SEHNR and CDR2 FQNEAQ come from the germline V gene (reference sequence). This CDR3 spans 19 amino acids. The CDR3 is CASSLNWFGTGASGNTIYF. CDR3 bases: TGTGCCAGCAGCTTAAATTGGTTCGGGACAGGGGCCTCTGGAAACACCATATATTTT.

The rearrangement uses TRBV6-1 and TRBJ2-7, with no clear D. Germline assignment: CDR1 MNHNS and CDR2 SASEGT. The CDR3 runs to 15 residues. V was cut by 0 bases and J by 0 bases, with 9 bases left in between. CDR3 in DNA: TGTGCCAGCAGTGAAGCCCACTCTAGCTCCTACGAGCAGTACTTC. Translated, it gives CASSEAHSSSYEQYF.

V usage is TRBV18 and J usage is TRBJ2-7; tentatively, D is TRBD2 (7 bases). V lost 5 bases, J lost 5 bases, and 19 bases lay in between. CDR3 length equals 15 residues. Germline CDR1 KGHSH, CDR2 LQKENI. CDR3 region: CASSVTGGAKDEQYF. The CDR3 coding sequence is TGTGCCAGCTCAGTAACGGGGGGCGCGAAGGACGAGCAGTACTTC.

As DNA, the CDR3 is TGTGCCAGCACCCAGGGTAACTCCTACAATGAGCAGTTCTTC. This gives the protein CASTQGNSYNEQFF. The V gene is TRBV28, the J gene TRBJ2-1, with a tentative D call TRBD1 (5 bases). This CDR3 region has 14 residues. Germline assignment: CDR1 MDHEN and CDR2 SYDVKM. With 7 bases removed from V and 0 bases from J, the gap between germline ends came to 10 bases.

In its sample, this clone was seen once. The sample has other DNA sequences that encode this CDR3 too. The chain employs TRBV5-1 and TRBJ1-2; possibly TRBD1 for D (6 bases). CDR3 length: 12 residues. Trimming shortened V by 4 bases and J by 6 bases, and 10 bases separated the two germline ends. CDR1 is SGHRS, CDR2 YFSETQ, per germline. The CDR3 sequence is CASSLYRDGYTF. CDR3 sequence (DNA): TGCGCCAGCAGCCTCTACAGGGATGGCTACACCTTC.

The chain carries TRBV3-1 (or the pseudogene TRBV3-2) and TRBJ1-3; D might be TRBD1 (5 bases). CDR1 LGHDT and CDR2 YNNKEL come from the germline V gene (reference sequence). The CDR3 extends over 17 amino acids. V dropped 5 bases and J dropped 0 bases, with 17 bases sitting between them. This CDR3 is CASSKPSRQFSGNTIYF. CDR3 sequence (DNA): TGTGCCAGCAGCAAGCCCTCCAGACAGTTCTCTGGAAACACCATATATTTT.

CDR3 protein: CASGSRSYYEQYF. CDR3 nucleotides: TGTGCCAGCGGCTCCAGATCTTACTACGAGCAGTACTTC. The V and J genes are TRBV27 and TRBJ2-7; the D is unclear. From germline, CDR1 is MNHEY and CDR2 SMNVEV (reference sequence). V lost 8 bases and J lost 3, with 14 bases in between. CDR3 length: 13 amino acids.

With regard to this clone: Its ends do not fully match the called genes, so a read error is possible. V gene TRBV7-7 combines with J gene TRBJ2-1; perhaps TRBD2 as D (7 bases). Looked up from germline, CDR1 is SSHAT and CDR2 is FNYEAQ (reference sequence). The CDR3 consists of 13 residues. The CDR3 DNA reads TGTGCTAGCAGCTTAGGGGGGGGCAATGAGCAGTTCTTC. Its protein is CASSLGGGNEQFF.

The rearrangement uses TRBV12-3 or TRBV12-4 and TRBJ2-7; 7 positions agree with TRBD2. CDR3 length: 12 residues. The V gene end was trimmed by 5 bases and the J gene end by 4 bases; junction bases not matched to a gene: 2. The CDR3 loop reads CASSPSGYEQYF. The CDR3 DNA follows: TGTGCCAGCAGTCCTAGCGGTTACGAGCAGTACTTC.

The V and J genes are TRBV5-1 and TRBJ1-1; D is perhaps TRBD1 (5 bases). The CDR3 consists of 14 residues. V gave up 2 bases and J gave up 3 bases, with 11 bases separating them. CDR1 SGHRS and CDR2 YFSETQ come from the germline V gene. The CDR3, as DNA: TGCGCCAGCAGCTTCGGAGGGGCCGACACTGAAGCTTTCTTT. It yields the protein CASSFGGADTEAFF. The variable domain in full, with the rest retrieved from reference TRBV5-1 and TRBJ1-1, is KAGVTQTPRYLIKTRGQQVTLSCSPISGHRSVSWYQQTPGQGLQFLFEYFSETQRNKGNFPGRFSGRQFSNSRSEMNVSTLELGDSALYLCASSFGGADTEAFFGQGTRLTVV.

As for this clone: One junction end does not reproduce the germline sequence, and a read error may be involved. V gene TRBV20-1 combines with J gene TRBJ2-3; tentatively, D is TRBD2 (6 bases). Germline CDR1 is DFQATT and CDR2 is SNEGSKA (reference sequence). This CDR3 has 11 residues. The CDR3 loop is CSAPGDLLVDF. CDR3 sequence (DNA): TGCAGTGCCCCGGGGGATCTCCTGGTGGATTTT.

V usage is TRBV10-1 and J usage is TRBJ1-1; TRBD1 agrees at 11 bases. CDR1 and CDR2 (germline): WNHNN, SYGVQD (reference sequence). With V trimmed by 2 bases and J by 4 bases, 0 bases remained unmatched. This CDR3 has 14 residues. CDR3 sequence: CASSEGTGGTEAFF. The CDR3 DNA sequence: TGCGCCAGCAGTGAGGGGACAGGGGGCACTGAAGCTTTCTTT.

Turning to this clone: This same CDR3 is encoded by further DNA sequences in the sample. The chain uses TRBV10-3 and TRBJ1-1, with D possibly TRBD1 on 5 matching bases. Germline CDR1 reads ENHRY; CDR2 reads SYGVKD. The length of the CDR3 is 11 residues. With 6 bases removed from V and 4 bases from J, the gap between germline ends came to 6 bases. The CDR3 loop is CAIRGGTEAFF. The DNA for the CDR3 is TGTGCCATCAGGGGGGGCACTGAAGCTTTCTTT.

The chain combines TRBV28 with TRBJ2-6; 8 bases line up with TRBD1. Germline V gene lookup returns CDR1 MDHEN and CDR2 SYDVKM. The CDR3 extends over 17 amino acids. V was clipped by 7 bases and J by 4 bases; unmatched bases: 12. CDR3 coding DNA: TGTGCCAGCACCCCAAGGACAGGGAGCGCGGGGGCCAACGTCCTGACTTTC. This translates into CASTPRTGSAGANVLTF.

The gene calls are TRBV5-4 and TRBJ1-4; no reliable D call. CDR1 SGHNT and CDR2 YYREEE come from the germline V gene (reference sequence). The V end lost 0 bases, the J end lost 7 bases, and 7 bases lay between the germline ends. This CDR3 spans 13 amino acids. This chain's CDR3 is CASSLGASEKLFF. DNA for the CDR3: TGTGCCAGCAGCTTGGGGGCTTCTGAAAAACTGTTTTTT.

This rearrangement joins TRBV7-9 to TRBJ2-7, with TRBD1 matching over 7 bases. The germline V gene has CDR1 SEHNR and CDR2 FQNEAQ (reference sequence). This CDR3 is 13 amino acids long. V trimming: 4 bases; J trimming: 2 bases; junction bases outside the gene matches: 2. The CDR3 loop reads CASSYGTAYEQYF. CDR3 nucleotide sequence: TGTGCCAGCAGCTATGGGACAGCCTACGAGCAGTACTTC.

The chain uses TRBV19 and TRBJ1-3; D is unresolved. The CDR3 has 17 residues. Germline-derived CDR1 and CDR2 are LNHDA and SQIVND (reference sequence). V was clipped by 0 bases and J by 0 bases, with 12 bases between them. This CDR3 is CASSIDGSAHSGNTIYF. The CDR3 DNA reads TGTGCCAGTAGTATAGATGGCTCTGCCCACTCTGGAAACACCATATATTTT.

The J gene is TRBJ1-2, the V gene TRBV5-3; D gene ambiguous. TRBV5-3 is labeled an ORF, and its function is uncertain. The length of the CDR3 is 16 residues. Trimming took 0 bases from V and 5 from J, leaving 17 bases between them. This CDR3 reads CARSLVQKERNYGYTF. In nucleotides, the CDR3 is TGTGCCAGAAGCTTGGTACAGAAAGAAAGGAATTATGGCTACACCTTC.

A word on this clone: This specimen includes other DNA sequences encoding the same CDR3. The rearrangement uses TRBV6-5 and TRBJ2-3; D perhaps matches TRBD2 (6 bases). The V end was cut by 7 bases, the J end by 0 bases, with 11 bases between. From germline, CDR1 is MNHEY and CDR2 SVGAGI. This CDR3 region has 14 residues. In nucleotides, the CDR3 is TGTGCCAGCACCCGGGACTCAAGCACAGATACGCAGTATTTT. Translation: CASTRDSSTDTQYF.

This clone is a singleton in its sample. V is TRBV18 and J is TRBJ1-1; D is perhaps TRBD1 (6 bases). The germline gives CDR1 KGHSH, CDR2 LQKENI. V lost 3 bases, J lost 10 bases, and 15 bases lay in between. This CDR3 is built from 13 residues. DNA of the CDR3: TGTGCCAGCTCACCTAACAGGGAAGTTGGAGCTTTCTTT. This gives the protein CASSPNREVGAFF.

The chain couples TRBV9 to TRBJ2-3, with D possibly being TRBD2 (7 bases). The length of the CDR3 is 15 residues. V shed 0 bases and J shed 5 bases, with 13 bases lying between them. Germline CDR1 reads SGDLS; CDR2 reads YYNGEE. Written as DNA, the CDR3 is TGTGCCAGCAGCGTAGCAGAGGGGGGGATAGATACGCAGTATTTT. It encodes CASSVAEGGIDTQYF.

The rearrangement uses TRBV5-1 and TRBJ1-1; D gene unclear. The germline CDR1 and CDR2 sequences are SGHRS and YFSETQ. V lost 0 bases to trimming and J lost 1 base, with 10 bases between them. The CDR3 totals 15 residues. The CDR3 DNA follows: TGCGCCAGCAGCTTGGGGGCAGAATCGAACACTGAAGCTTTCTTT. It specifies CASSLGAESNTEAFF.